Given below is one T cell receptor (beta chain) in context. Its ends do not fully match the called genes, so a read error is possible. The data belong to a study of blood T cell repertoires in COVID-19. Whole-study context: PBMCs, B-cell-depleted T cells, or T cells provided the cDNA or gDNA that made up the material.

Sequencing used immunoSEQ multiplex PCR; TCRdb keeps in-frame clones, though not all of them. The sample consists of 30,000 to 45,000 clones, under 90% of them appearing once. Material for sequencing was peripheral blood. The TCR comes from a man between 65 and 85 years old with acute or convalescent COVID-19.

CDR3 loop: CASTGTALSPLAF. The CDR3 nucleotides are TGTGCCAGCACCGGGACAGCCCTATCCCCCTTAGCCTTC. The chain is built from TRBV6-5 and TRBJ2-7, with 7 bases lining up with TRBD1. Germline CDR1 is MNHEY and CDR2 is SVGAGI. The CDR3 runs to 13 residues.